The rows below give T cell receptor beta chains drawn from one sample of a study of vaccination and CD4 T cells after COVID-19. Their cognate antigens are unknown. Using its own MiXCR run on the PCR reads, TCRdb lists one record per CDR3 protein. The sample has 20,000 to 25,000 distinct CDR3 sequences; roughly 45% are singletons. Source: CD4+ T cells from blood, cultured in vitro, taken about 7 months after SARS-CoV-2 vaccination. The source of these receptors is a human donor who had recovered from COVID-19. The CDR3 runs from the conserved cysteine through the conserved F or W. The order of the fields is D gene, V gene, CDR3 protein. D genes are given only for firm matches.

D gene: NA; V gene: TRBV21-1; CDR3 protein: CASSTRGHGSVKTQYF
D gene: NA; V gene: TRBV7-8; CDR3 protein: CASSNPAGELFF
D gene: NA; V gene: TRBV7-9; CDR3 protein: CASIAYAGYEQYF
D gene: NA; V gene: TRBV6-6; CDR3 protein: CASTILPRGPYEQYF
D gene: NA; V gene: TRBV28; CDR3 protein: CASTATSTYF
D gene: TRBD2; V gene: TRBV7-8; CDR3 protein: CASSYRAGVIYEQYF
D gene: TRBD1; V gene: TRBV12-3/TRBV12-4; CDR3 protein: CASSYLDRVVFF
D gene: TRBD1; V gene: TRBV10-3; CDR3 protein: CAQSPGGKETQYF
D gene: NA; V gene: TRBV19; CDR3 protein: CASSNRVGDTEAFF
D gene: NA; V gene: TRBV5-6; CDR3 protein: CASSMVASGANVLTF
D gene: TRBD2; V gene: TRBV20-1; CDR3 protein: CSASVSLAGAGEQYF
D gene: NA; V gene: TRBV7-9; CDR3 protein: CASSPSTYEQFF
D gene: TRBD1; V gene: TRBV7-9; CDR3 protein: CASSSQFRGRGNTIYF
D gene: NA; V gene: TRBV28; CDR3 protein: CASTQGGPNYGYTF
D gene: TRBD2; V gene: TRBV4-3; CDR3 protein: CASSQDSGRGETQYF
D gene: NA; V gene: TRBV4-1; CDR3 protein: CASSPGWGDQPQHF
D gene: NA; V gene: TRBV15; CDR3 protein: CATSRQDFRDEQFF
D gene: NA; V gene: TRBV6-1; CDR3 protein: CASRMVLGRFYEQYF
D gene: TRBD1; V gene: TRBV20-1; CDR3 protein: CSARDIGPDRANSPLHF
D gene: TRBD2; V gene: TRBV28; CDR3 protein: CATLLALGETQYF
D gene: NA; V gene: TRBV20-1; CDR3 protein: CSARRGLETQYF
D gene: TRBD2; V gene: TRBV20-1; CDR3 protein: CSARDSSGRGTGELFF
D gene: NA; V gene: TRBV19; CDR3 protein: CASSEGAGSGQPQHF
D gene: NA; V gene: TRBV6-1; CDR3 protein: CASSIPDRTQPQHF
D gene: NA; V gene: TRBV20-1; CDR3 protein: CSARTVRSYNEQFF
D gene: TRBD1; V gene: TRBV20-1; CDR3 protein: CSARGQENTEAFF
D gene: TRBD1; V gene: TRBV24-1; CDR3 protein: CATSEGKDRTYEQYF
D gene: NA; V gene: TRBV20-1; CDR3 protein: CSASLVVVGSNIQYF
D gene: TRBD2; V gene: TRBV20-1; CDR3 protein: CSARPGLVNYEQYF
D gene: TRBD1; V gene: TRBV28; CDR3 protein: CASGSRDRGNEQFF
D gene: NA; V gene: TRBV20-1; CDR3 protein: CSARDRATDTQYF
D gene: NA; V gene: TRBV24-1; CDR3 protein: CATSQGHSTDTQYF
D gene: NA; V gene: TRBV7-9; CDR3 protein: CASSFDRQDQPQHF
D gene: TRBD2; V gene: TRBV6-1; CDR3 protein: CASRASGSSYEQFF
D gene: TRBD1; V gene: TRBV20-1; CDR3 protein: CSARGQGRYTGELFF
D gene: TRBD1; V gene: TRBV6-1; CDR3 protein: CASSAGTVYNEQFF
D gene: TRBD1; V gene: TRBV27; CDR3 protein: CASRGTGTETQYF
D gene: NA; V gene: TRBV29-1; CDR3 protein: CSPSRDLTGETQYF
D gene: NA; V gene: TRBV20-1; CDR3 protein: CSAPPSASYNEQFF
D gene: TRBD1; V gene: TRBV20-1; CDR3 protein: CSARKRDSSYEQYF
D gene: NA; V gene: TRBV20-1; CDR3 protein: CSARDAIGRQETQYF
D gene: TRBD2; V gene: TRBV7-3; CDR3 protein: CASSRRGGDVDEQYF
D gene: NA; V gene: TRBV18; CDR3 protein: CASSPPYPQETQYF
D gene: NA; V gene: TRBV20-1; CDR3 protein: CSASRLAGSYEQYF
D gene: TRBD2; V gene: TRBV24-1; CDR3 protein: CATSGTSGSIYNEQFF
D gene: TRBD2; V gene: TRBV20-1; CDR3 protein: CSARGKGGTSASYEQYF
D gene: TRBD2; V gene: TRBV28; CDR3 protein: CASRLAGNYNEQFF
D gene: NA; V gene: TRBV10-3; CDR3 protein: CAIRRDGFQETQYF
D gene: NA; V gene: TRBV20-1; CDR3 protein: CSALRGRITDTQYF